The 12 T cell receptor beta chains reported below all come from one sample, sequenced in a study of T cells in Graves' hyperthyroidism and ophthalmopathy. Regions amplified from RNA transcripts were the TCR beta CDR3 regions. Initially, a first-round RT-PCR of the TCR CDR3 employed the HTBI primer set. TCRdb called the multiplex PCR reads again in MiXCR, with one record for every CDR3 protein. The table shows 700,000 or so distinct CDR3 sequences, with roughly 15% occurring only once. Sequenced: blood. The receptors were gathered from a young man with Graves' hyperthyroidism.

The rearrangement uses TRBV28 and TRBJ2-7; D gene ambiguous. The CDR3 length is 13 residues. Germline V gene lookup returns CDR1 MDHEN and CDR2 SYDVKM. Between the trimmed V and J ends, which lost 8 bases and 4 bases, there was a span of 15 bases. CDR3 nucleotide sequence: TGTGCCAGCCCTCGGAAGTCCGGATACGAGCAGTACTTC. It translates to CASPRKSGYEQYF.

This clonotype has ten or more counts. This chain links TRBV18 with TRBJ2-7; 7 nucleotides agree with TRBD2. In germline, CDR1 is KGHSH, CDR2 LQKENI. V gave up 2 bases and J gave up 4 bases; unmatched junction bases: 5. The CDR3 sequence is 14 residues long. The CDR3 DNA is TGTGCCAGCTCACCAGTGGCGGGAGATTACGAGCAGTACTTC. This codes for CASSPVAGDYEQYF.

The rearrangement uses TRBV10-2 and TRBJ2-7, with 10 bases that match TRBD2. CDR1 is WSHSY and CDR2 is SAAADI in the germline V gene. Losses at the gene ends were 2 bases for V and 3 bases for J; bases not matched to a gene: 4. The CDR3 is 15 amino acids. CDR3 protein: CASSEPASGSYEQYF. The DNA for the CDR3 is TGCGCCAGCAGTGAGCCCGCTAGCGGGAGCTACGAGCAGTACTTC.

This clonotype was recorded many times. The CDR3, as DNA: TGTGCCAGCAGTTTACGGTCGCTCTACGAGCAGTACTTC. Translated, it gives CASSLRSLYEQYF. The chain uses TRBV28 and TRBJ2-7; D gene uncertain. Per the germline V gene, CDR1 is MDHEN and CDR2 is SYDVKM. V was cut by 2 bases and J by 3 bases, with 8 bases left in between. This CDR3 has 13 residues.

V usage is TRBV20-1 and J usage is TRBJ2-4, with TRBD2 matching over 12 bases. The ends lost 5 bases at V and 6 bases at J; junction bases unmatched: 5. Germline CDR1 reads DFQATT; CDR2 reads SNEGSKA (reference sequence). This CDR3 contains 14 residues. In DNA form, the CDR3 reads TGCAGTGCTCCGACTAGCGGGAGCGGAAACATTCAGTACTTC. Its translation is CSAPTSGSGNIQYF.

This clonotype was observed many times. The genes are TRBV2 and TRBJ1-1, with a weak D call TRBD1 (5 bases). Looked up from germline, CDR1 is SNHLY and CDR2 is FYNNEI. The CDR3 spans 12 residues. Trimming removed 9 bases from V and 7 bases from J, with 15 bases in between. The CDR3 coding sequence is TGTGCCAGTTCGCGGGGCGGCAGTGAAGCTTTCTTT. Its translation: CASSRGGSEAFF.

At least ten counts were recorded for this clonotype. The chain uses TRBV10-3 and TRBJ1-5, with no clear D. V shed 7 bases and J shed 5 bases, with 15 bases lying between them. Germline CDR1 reads ENHRY; CDR2 reads SYGVKD. CDR3 length: 14 residues. CDR3 DNA sequence: TGTGCCATCACTTTCGGGAGTCCCCATCAGCCCCAGCATTTT. This translates into CAITFGSPHQPQHF.

This clonotype was seen many times. The chain uses TRBV6-1 and TRBJ2-2; 10 positions match TRBD2. Germline assignment: CDR1 MNHNS and CDR2 SASEGT. After removal of 7 bases from V and 5 bases from J, the junction contained 4 bases not matched to a gene. The CDR3 consists of 14 residues. This CDR3 is CASTGAGGTGELFF. CDR3 DNA sequence: TGTGCCAGCACTGGAGCGGGAGGGACCGGGGAGCTGTTTTTT.

In this sample, this clonotype turned up a few times. The chain joins TRBV6-1 to TRBJ2-3, with D possibly being TRBD1 or TRBD2 (5 bases each). The CDR3 extends over 15 amino acids. Trimming shortened V by 3 bases and J by 1 base, and 11 bases separated the two germline ends. Germline CDR1 and CDR2: MNHNS and SASEGT. The CDR3 region is CASSDRDGRTDTQYF. CDR3 nucleotides: TGTGCCAGCAGTGACCGGGACGGACGCACAGATACGCAGTATTTT.

The chain employs TRBV20-1 and TRBJ2-1, with TRBD2 matching 13 bases. V lost 0 bases to trimming and J lost 10 bases; unmatched junction nucleotides: 6. Germline V gene sequence: CDR1 DFQATT, CDR2 SNEGSKA (reference sequence). This CDR3 comprises 15 residues. The CDR3 here is CSARDLGLAGWEQFF. The CDR3 DNA follows: TGCAGTGCTAGAGATTTGGGACTAGCGGGATGGGAGCAGTTCTTC.

This clonotype was recorded many times. V gene TRBV20-1 combines with J gene TRBJ2-7; 11 nucleotides line up with TRBD1. CDR1 is DFQATT and CDR2 is SNEGSKA in the germline V gene (reference sequence). V trimming: 5 bases; J trimming: 3 bases; junction bases outside the gene matches: 6. This CDR3 spans 14 amino acids. DNA for the CDR3: TGCAGTGCTGCCTCGGGGACAGGGGGCTACGAGCAGTACTTC. Translating gives CSAASGTGGYEQYF.

Only a few counts were recorded for this clonotype. The chain carries TRBV7-8 and TRBJ1-3; TRBD1 is a possible D gene (6 bases). The germline V and J ends were trimmed by 2 bases and 0 bases, with 11 bases remaining between them. In germline, CDR1 is SGHVS, CDR2 FQNEAQ. This CDR3 spans 16 amino acids. CDR3 region: CASSLRGINSGNTIYF. CDR3 nucleotide sequence: TGTGCCAGCAGCTTAAGGGGGATCAACTCTGGAAACACCATATATTTT.